Listed below are T cell receptor beta chains from one sample, sequenced in a study of early T cells in non-severe SARS-CoV-2 infection. A single record per CDR3 protein comes from TCRdb applying MiXCR to the 5' RACE reads. The repertoire consists of 97,000 or so distinct CDR3 sequences, with roughly 11% occurring once and the leading ten covering 4.7%. Sample: whole blood, taken at baseline. Source of these receptors: an adult who was a healthcare worker with PCR-confirmed SARS-CoV-2 infection or an uninfected control (not recorded which). CDR3s include the opening cysteine and the closing phenylalanine or tryptophan. D genes are given only for firm matches. Expanded clones are given a class, and other clones once, few, many or no size at all.

clone size	D gene	V gene	J gene	CDR3 protein	CDR3 DNA
many	TRBD1	TRBV12-3/TRBV12-4	TRBJ1-1	CASSSGQGAAEAFF	TGTGCCAGCAGTTCGGGACAGGGGGCGGCTGAAGCTTTCTTT
-	TRBD1	TRBV24-1	TRBJ2-5	CASSAGGMETQYF	TGTGCCAGTTCGGCAGGGGGAATGGAGACCCAGTACTTC
many	-	TRBV7-2	TRBJ2-2	CASSFTDANTGELFF	TGTGCCAGCAGTTTCACCGACGCGAACACCGGGGAGCTGTTTTTT
-	-	TRBV28	TRBJ2-3	CASSFPSRDTQYF	TGTGCCAGCAGTTTCCCTAGTCGAGATACGCAGTATTTT
many	-	TRBV18	TRBJ1-1	CASSPSRENTEAFF	TGTGCCAGCTCACCCTCGAGAGAGAACACTGAAGCTTTCTTT
few	-	TRBV10-1	TRBJ1-3	CASSEWADSGNTIYF	TGCGCCAGCAGTGAGTGGGCCGACTCTGGAAACACCATATATTTT
many	TRBD1	TRBV10-3	TRBJ1-2	CAISEQPGTGNGYTF	TGTGCCATCAGTGAGCAACCCGGGACAGGGAATGGCTACACCTTC
few	-	TRBV20-1	TRBJ1-1	CSARGTVEFEAFF	TGCAGTGCTAGAGGGACAGTAGAGTTCGAAGCTTTCTTT
few	-	TRBV29-1	TRBJ2-1	CSVVRDLGDEQFF	TGCAGCGTTGTGCGGGACCTGGGGGATGAGCAGTTCTTC
-	TRBD2	TRBV12-3/TRBV12-4	TRBJ2-2	CASSWGTSGNTGELFF	TGTGCCAGCAGTTGGGGGACTAGCGGGAACACCGGGGAGCTGTTTTTT
many	-	TRBV3-1	TRBJ2-7	CASSPMPAGPGSEQYF	TGTGCCAGCAGTCCTATGCCGGCGGGGCCTGGAAGCGAGCAGTACTTC
-	-	TRBV20-1	TRBJ2-5	CSARETGLLMLGTQYF	TGCAGTGCTAGAGAGACGGGACTCTTGATGCTGGGGACCCAGTACTTC
many	TRBD2	TRBV5-1	TRBJ2-1	CASKPGLGKSSQKFF	TGCGCCAGTAAGCCGGGACTAGGAAAGTCTTCGCAGAAGTTCTTC
-	-	TRBV6-4	TRBJ2-1	CASSESGRYNEQFF	TGTGCCAGCAGTGAAAGCGGAAGGTACAATGAGCAGTTCTTC
-	-	TRBV4-1	TRBJ1-1	CASSQSRETEAFF	TGCGCCAGCAGCCAGAGCAGGGAGACTGAAGCTTTCTTT
many	TRBD2	TRBV12-3/TRBV12-4	TRBJ2-7	CASSLERGAREQYF	TGTGCCAGCAGTTTAGAGCGGGGGGCCCGAGAGCAGTACTTC
-	-	TRBV5-4	TRBJ2-1	CASSLAGEGNEQFF	TGTGCCAGCAGCTTGGCGGGGGAAGGTAATGAGCAGTTCTTC